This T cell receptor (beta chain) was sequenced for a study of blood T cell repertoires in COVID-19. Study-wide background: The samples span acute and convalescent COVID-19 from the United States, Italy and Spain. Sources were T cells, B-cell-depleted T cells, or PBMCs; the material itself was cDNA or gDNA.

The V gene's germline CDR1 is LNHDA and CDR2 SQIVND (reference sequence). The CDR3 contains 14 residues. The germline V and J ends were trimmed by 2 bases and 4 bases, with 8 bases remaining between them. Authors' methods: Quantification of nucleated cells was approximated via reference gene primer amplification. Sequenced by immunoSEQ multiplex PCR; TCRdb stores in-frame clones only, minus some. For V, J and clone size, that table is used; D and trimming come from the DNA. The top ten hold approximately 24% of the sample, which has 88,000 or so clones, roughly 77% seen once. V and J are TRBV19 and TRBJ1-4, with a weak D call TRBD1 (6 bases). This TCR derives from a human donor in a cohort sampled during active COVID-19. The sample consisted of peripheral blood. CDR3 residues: CASSIQGYNEKLFF. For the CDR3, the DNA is TGTGCCAGTAGTATACAGGGGTATAATGAAAAACTGTTTTTT.